This TCR beta chain was profiled in a study of beta chain features in type 1 diabetes. Study background: Across the samples, roughly 99 million sorted cells were examined in total.

Study-level findings and limits: Moderate yet significant TCRB CDR3 shortening was seen in Type 1 diabetes patients in all four CD4+ subsets. Sequencing of cDNA might inflate the share of cells that strongly express TCR.

The table lists this clone with a few counts. Its antigen is unknown. What was sequenced were expressed TCRB transcripts, since all of the isolated RNA had been reverse transcribed. Method: immunoSEQ multiplex PCR; TCRdb's copy keeps in-frame clones and lacks some. Of about 340,000 clones detected, approximately 15% appear once; the ten largest clones hold about 0.016%. There are 14 residues in the CDR3. V shed 1 base and J shed 1 base, with 6 bases lying between them. Germline V lookup: CDR1 SEHNR, CDR2 FQNEAQ (reference sequence). The source material was naive CD4+ T cells from blood. The rearrangement joins TRBV7-9 to TRBJ2-3; D is unresolved. The source of this sequence is a woman between 18 and 29 years old with type 1 diabetes. CDR3 protein: CASSLDRRTDTQYF. In nucleotides, the CDR3 is TGTGCCAGCAGCTTAGACAGACGCACAGATACGCAGTATTTT.